What follows are 5 T cell receptor beta chains derived from one specimen sequenced in a study of cytomegalovirus exposure and HLA in healthy donors. The PCR contained 60 Vbeta and 13 Jbeta primers. Method: immunoSEQ multiplex PCR; TCRdb's copy keeps in-frame clones and lacks some. Among 95,000 to 150,000 clones listed, around 80% were seen once. Source material: PBMCs. The origin of the receptors is a woman between 18 and 30 years old in good health and CMV-seronegative.

About this clone itself: One end of the junction is discordant with germline, which a read error may explain. The chain uses TRBV5-1 and TRBJ2-4; D may be TRBD2 (7 bases). Germline CDR1 and CDR2: SGHRS and YFSETQ. The CDR3 covers 17 residues. The CDR3 bases are TGCGCCAGCAGCTTGTTATCGGGGGGCTCTATTGGGAACAGTCAGTACTTC. Translation: CASSLLSGGSIGNSQYF.

CDR3 sequence: CASSTGGQGDPTDTQYF. CDR3 coding DNA: TGTGCCAGCAGTACGGGTGGACAGGGGGATCCCACAGATACGCAGTATTTT. V usage is TRBV27 and J usage is TRBJ2-3; 10 bases align to TRBD1. Per germline, CDR1 MNHEY and CDR2 SMNVEV (reference sequence). The CDR3 runs to 17 residues. V dropped 5 bases and J dropped 2; count of bases not matched to a gene: 10.

This chain links TRBV6-5 with TRBJ1-1, with a possible D match to TRBD1 (5 bases). This CDR3 has 14 amino acids. Trimming took off 2 bases at V and 3 bases at J, with 10 bases between the two ends. Germline CDR1 MNHEY, CDR2 SVGAGI. The CDR3 nucleotides read TGTGCCAGCAGTTACCGTCGGGGGGACACTGAAGCTTTCTTT. Translated: CASSYRRGDTEAFF.

This clone was picked up a small number of times. J is TRBJ2-5 and V is TRBV19; TRBD2 aligns across 15 bases. Germline CDR1 and CDR2: LNHDA and SQIVND (reference sequence). V was clipped by 5 bases and J by 6 bases; unmatched bases: 10. CDR3 length: 17 residues. For the CDR3, the DNA is TGTGCCAGTAGTGGGACTAGCGGGAGGCCTGGACGGAAGACCCAGTACTTC. Its translation: CASSGTSGRPGRKTQYF.

The chain couples TRBV2 to TRBJ2-5; TRBD1 agrees at 8 bases. The J call may be faulty, since TRBJ2-7 better matches the DNA end. This CDR3 is built from 15 residues. Germline CDR1 and CDR2: SNHLY and FYNNEI. The CDR3 DNA follows: TGTGCCAGCAGGCAGGGGGCGGGTAGCTCCTACGAGCAGTACTTC. This encodes CASRQGAGSSYEQYF.